This T cell receptor beta chain appears in the sequencing data of a study of blood T cell repertoires in COVID-19. CDR3 length: 15 amino acids. J lost 2 bases, V lost 2 bases, and 4 bases had no gene match. In germline, CDR1 is MNHNS, CDR2 SASEGT. In the authors' workflow: Amplification of reference gene primers was used by the study to estimate nucleated cell counts. Profiled with immunoSEQ multiplex PCR; TCRdb holds only in-frame clones, not every one. D and trimming were read from the DNA, whereas the V and J calls and clone size are those reported in that table. In the table there are 70,000 to 90,000 clones, 88% of which are singletons.

The TCR originated in a human donor in a cohort sampled during active COVID-19. Material for sequencing was peripheral blood. The genes are TRBV6-1 and TRBJ2-5; 8 bases match TRBD1. The CDR3 is CASSEIWDRQETQYF. The DNA for the CDR3 is TGTGCCAGCAGTGAAATCTGGGACAGGCAAGAGACCCAGTACTTC.